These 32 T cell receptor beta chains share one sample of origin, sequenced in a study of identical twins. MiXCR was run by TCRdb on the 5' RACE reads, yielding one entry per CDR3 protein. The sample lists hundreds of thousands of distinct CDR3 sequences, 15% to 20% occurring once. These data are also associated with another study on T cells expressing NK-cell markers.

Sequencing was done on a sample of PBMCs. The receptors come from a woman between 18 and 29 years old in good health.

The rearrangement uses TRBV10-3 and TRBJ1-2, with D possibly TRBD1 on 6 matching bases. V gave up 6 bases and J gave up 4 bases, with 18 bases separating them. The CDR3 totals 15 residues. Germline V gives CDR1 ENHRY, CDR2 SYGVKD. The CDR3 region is CAISPGGGRGYGYTF. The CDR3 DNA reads TGTGCCATCAGCCCTGGCGGGGGGCGCGGCTATGGCTACACCTTC.

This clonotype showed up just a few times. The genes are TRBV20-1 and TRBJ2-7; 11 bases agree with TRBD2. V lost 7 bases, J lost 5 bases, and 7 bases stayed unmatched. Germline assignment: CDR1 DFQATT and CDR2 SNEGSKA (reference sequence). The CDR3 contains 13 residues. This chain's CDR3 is CSVSGGATHEQYF. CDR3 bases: TGCAGTGTTAGCGGGGGGGCGACGCACGAGCAGTACTTC.

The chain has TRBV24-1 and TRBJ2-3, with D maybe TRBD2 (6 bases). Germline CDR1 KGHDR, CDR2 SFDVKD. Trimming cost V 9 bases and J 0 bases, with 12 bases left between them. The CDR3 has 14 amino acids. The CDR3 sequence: CATSPAGSTDTQYF. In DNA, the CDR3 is TGTGCCACCTCCCCGGCGGGGAGCACAGATACGCAGTATTTT.

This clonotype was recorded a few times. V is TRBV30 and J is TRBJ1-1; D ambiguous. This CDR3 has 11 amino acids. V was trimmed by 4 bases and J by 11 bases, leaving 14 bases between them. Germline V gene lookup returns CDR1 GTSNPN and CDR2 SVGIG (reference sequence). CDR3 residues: CAWMGRTKAFF. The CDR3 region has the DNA TGTGCCTGGATGGGTCGTACGAAGGCTTTCTTT. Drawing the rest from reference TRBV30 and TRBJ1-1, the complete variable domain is SQTIHQWPATLVQPVGSPLSLECTVEGTSNPNLYWYRQAAGRGLQLLFYSVGIGQISSEVPQNLSASRPQDRQFILSSKKLLLSDSGFYLCAWMGRTKAFFGQGTRLTVV.

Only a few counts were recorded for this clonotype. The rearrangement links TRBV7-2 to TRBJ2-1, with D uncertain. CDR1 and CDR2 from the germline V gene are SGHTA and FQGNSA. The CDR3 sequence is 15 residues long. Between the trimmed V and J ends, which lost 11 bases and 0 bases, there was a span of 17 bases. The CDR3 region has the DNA TGTGCCTCTCGCTTAGCCGCGAGCTCCTACAATGAGCAGTTCTTC. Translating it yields CASRLAASSYNEQFF.

The CDR3 region has the DNA TGTGCCAGCAGCTACAGGGAAGGAGGCACCGGGGAGCTGTTTTTT. Its translation: CASSYREGGTGELFF. This sequence joins TRBV7-7 and TRBJ2-2; a weak D match, TRBD1 (6 bases). The V gene's germline CDR1 is SSHAT and CDR2 FNYEAQ (reference sequence). The CDR3 loop spans 15 amino acids. V was shortened by 4 bases and J by 4 bases, with 13 bases between the two germline ends. Using reference TRBV7-7 and TRBJ2-2 for the parts outside the CDR3, the full variable domain is GAGVSQSPRYKVTKRGQDVTLRCDPISSHATLYWYQQALGQGPEFLTYFNYEAQPDKSGLPSDRFSAERPEGSISTLTIQRTEQRDSAMYRCASSYREGGTGELFFGEGSRLTVL.

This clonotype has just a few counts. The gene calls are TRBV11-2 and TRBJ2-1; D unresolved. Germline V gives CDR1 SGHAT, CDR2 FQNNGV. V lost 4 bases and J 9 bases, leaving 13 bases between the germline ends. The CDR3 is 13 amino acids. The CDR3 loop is CASSSVRLGEQFF. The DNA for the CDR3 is TGTGCCAGCAGCTCCGTCCGACTCGGTGAGCAGTTCTTC.

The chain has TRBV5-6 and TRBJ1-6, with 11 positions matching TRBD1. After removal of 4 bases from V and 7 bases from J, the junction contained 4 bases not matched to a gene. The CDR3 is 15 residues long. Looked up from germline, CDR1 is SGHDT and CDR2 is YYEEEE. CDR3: CASSRGQGANSPLHF. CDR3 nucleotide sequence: TGTGCCAGCAGCCGAGGACAGGGGGCCAATTCACCCCTCCACTTT.

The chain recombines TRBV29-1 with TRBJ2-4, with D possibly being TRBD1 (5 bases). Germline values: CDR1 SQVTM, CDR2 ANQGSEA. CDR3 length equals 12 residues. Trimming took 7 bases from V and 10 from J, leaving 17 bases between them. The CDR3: CSAGGADEIQYF. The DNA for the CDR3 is TGCAGCGCCGGTGGGGCAGACGAAATTCAGTACTTC.

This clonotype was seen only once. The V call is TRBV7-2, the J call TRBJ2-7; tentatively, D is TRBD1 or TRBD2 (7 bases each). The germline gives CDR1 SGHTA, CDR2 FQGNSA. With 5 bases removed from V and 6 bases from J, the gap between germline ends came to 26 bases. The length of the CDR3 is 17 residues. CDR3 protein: CASSPPGGKLNRGEQYF. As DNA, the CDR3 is TGTGCCAGCAGCCCTCCGGGGGGCAAATTAAACAGGGGCGAGCAGTACTTC.

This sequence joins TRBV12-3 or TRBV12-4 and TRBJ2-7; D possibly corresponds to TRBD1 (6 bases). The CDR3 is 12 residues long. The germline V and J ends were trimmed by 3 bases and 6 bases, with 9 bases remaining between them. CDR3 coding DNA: TGTGCCAGCAGTTTGGACAGTTTCGAGCAGTACTTC. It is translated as CASSLDSFEQYF.

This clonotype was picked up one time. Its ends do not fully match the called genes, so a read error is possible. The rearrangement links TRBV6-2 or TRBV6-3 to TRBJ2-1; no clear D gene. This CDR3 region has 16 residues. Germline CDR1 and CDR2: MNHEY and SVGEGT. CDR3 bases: TGTGCCAGCAGCCGCGGCGGAACCCTCTCCCACAATGAGCAGTTCTTC. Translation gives CASSRGGTLSHNEQFF.

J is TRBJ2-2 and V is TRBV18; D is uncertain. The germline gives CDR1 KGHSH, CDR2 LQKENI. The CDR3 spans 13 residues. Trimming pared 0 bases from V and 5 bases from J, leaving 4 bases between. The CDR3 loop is CASSPPQTGELFF. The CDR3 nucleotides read TGTGCCAGCTCACCACCGCAGACCGGGGAGCTGTTTTTT.

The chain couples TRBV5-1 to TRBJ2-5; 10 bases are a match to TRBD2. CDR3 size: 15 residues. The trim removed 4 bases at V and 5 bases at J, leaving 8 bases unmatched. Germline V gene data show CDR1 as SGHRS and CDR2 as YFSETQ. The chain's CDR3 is CASSLGAGGKETQYF. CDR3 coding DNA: TGCGCCAGCAGCCTAGGAGCGGGAGGGAAGGAGACCCAGTACTTC.

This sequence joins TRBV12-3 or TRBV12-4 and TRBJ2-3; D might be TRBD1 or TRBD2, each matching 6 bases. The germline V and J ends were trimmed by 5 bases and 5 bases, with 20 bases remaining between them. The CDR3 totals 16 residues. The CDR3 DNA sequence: TGTGCCAGCAGTCATCAGGGGATCGGGAGTCAAGATACGCAGTATTTT. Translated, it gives CASSHQGIGSQDTQYF.

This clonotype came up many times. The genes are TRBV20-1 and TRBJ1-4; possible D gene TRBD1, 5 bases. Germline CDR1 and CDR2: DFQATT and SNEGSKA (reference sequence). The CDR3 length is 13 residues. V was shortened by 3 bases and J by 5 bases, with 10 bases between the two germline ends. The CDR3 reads CSARTASNEKLFF. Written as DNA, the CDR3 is TGCAGTGCTAGGACAGCATCCAATGAAAAACTGTTTTTT.

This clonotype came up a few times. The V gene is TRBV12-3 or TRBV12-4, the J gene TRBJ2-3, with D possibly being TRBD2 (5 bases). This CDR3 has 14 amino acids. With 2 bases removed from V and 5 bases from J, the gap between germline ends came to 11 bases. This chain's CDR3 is CASSLPGTGDTQYF. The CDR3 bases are TGTGCCAGCAGTTTACCGGGAACTGGAGATACGCAGTATTTT.

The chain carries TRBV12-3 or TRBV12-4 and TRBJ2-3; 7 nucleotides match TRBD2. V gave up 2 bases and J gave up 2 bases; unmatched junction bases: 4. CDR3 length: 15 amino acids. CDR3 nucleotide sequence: TGTGCCAGCAGTTTATGGGGGGGGACCACAGATACGCAGTATTTT. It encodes CASSLWGGTTDTQYF.

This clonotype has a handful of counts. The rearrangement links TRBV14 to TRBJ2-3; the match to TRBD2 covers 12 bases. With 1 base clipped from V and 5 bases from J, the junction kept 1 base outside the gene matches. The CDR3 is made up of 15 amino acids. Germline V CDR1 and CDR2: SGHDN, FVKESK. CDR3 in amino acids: CASSQASGRGDTQYF. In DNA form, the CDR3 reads TGTGCCAGCAGCCAAGCTAGCGGGAGGGGAGATACGCAGTATTTT.

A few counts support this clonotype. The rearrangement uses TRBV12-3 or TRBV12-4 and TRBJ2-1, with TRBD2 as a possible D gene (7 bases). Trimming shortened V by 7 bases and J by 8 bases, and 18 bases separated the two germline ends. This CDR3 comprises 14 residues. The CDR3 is CASTSHGGPYEQFF. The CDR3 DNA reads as TGTGCCAGCACCAGCCACGGGGGGCCATATGAGCAGTTCTTC.

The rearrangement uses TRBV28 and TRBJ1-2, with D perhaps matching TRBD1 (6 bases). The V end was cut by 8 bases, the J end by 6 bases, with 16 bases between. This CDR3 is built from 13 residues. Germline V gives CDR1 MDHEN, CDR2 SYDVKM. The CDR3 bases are TGTGCCAGCGGCGAGTTGACAGGAAATGGCTACACCTTC. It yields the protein CASGELTGNGYTF.

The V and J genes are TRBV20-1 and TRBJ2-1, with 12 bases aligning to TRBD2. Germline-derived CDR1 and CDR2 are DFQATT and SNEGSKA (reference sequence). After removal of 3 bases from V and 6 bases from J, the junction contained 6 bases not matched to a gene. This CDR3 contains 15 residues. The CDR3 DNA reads TGCAGTGCTAGCGCGCTAGCGGGAGGGTCCAATGAGCAGTTCTTC. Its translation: CSASALAGGSNEQFF.

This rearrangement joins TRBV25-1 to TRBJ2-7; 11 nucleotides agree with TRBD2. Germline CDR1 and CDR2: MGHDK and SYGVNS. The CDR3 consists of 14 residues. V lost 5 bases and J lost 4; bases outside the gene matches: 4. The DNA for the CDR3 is TGTGCCAGCAGTACCCCTAGCGGGAGGTACGAGCAGTACTTC. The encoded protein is CASSTPSGRYEQYF.

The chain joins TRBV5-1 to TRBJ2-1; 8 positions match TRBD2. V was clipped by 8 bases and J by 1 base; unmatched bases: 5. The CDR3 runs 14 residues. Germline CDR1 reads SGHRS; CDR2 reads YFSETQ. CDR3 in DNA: TGCGCCAGTGACCGGGGGGGTTCCTACAATGAGCAGTTCTTC. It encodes CASDRGGSYNEQFF.

The CDR3 region has the DNA TGTGCCAGCAGCTTAGGGATAGGAGGGAACCAAGAGACCCAGTACTTC. Residues: CASSLGIGGNQETQYF. V gene TRBV7-9 combines with J gene TRBJ2-5; a weak D match, TRBD2 (6 bases). Trimming pared 1 base from V and 0 bases from J, leaving 12 bases between. Looked up from germline, CDR1 is SEHNR and CDR2 is FQNEAQ (reference sequence). This CDR3 has 16 residues.

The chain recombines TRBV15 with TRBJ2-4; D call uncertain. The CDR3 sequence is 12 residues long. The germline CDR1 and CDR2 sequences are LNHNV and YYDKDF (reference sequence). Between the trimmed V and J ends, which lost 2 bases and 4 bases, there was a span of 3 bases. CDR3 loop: CATSRQKNIQYF. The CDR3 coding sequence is TGTGCCACCAGCAGACAGAAAAACATTCAGTACTTC.

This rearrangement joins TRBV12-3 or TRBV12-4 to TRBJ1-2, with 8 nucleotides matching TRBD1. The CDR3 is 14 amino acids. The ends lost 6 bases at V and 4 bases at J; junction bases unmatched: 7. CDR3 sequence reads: CASSPTGQGYGYTF. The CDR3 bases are TGTGCCAGCAGCCCTACCGGACAGGGCTATGGCTACACCTTC.

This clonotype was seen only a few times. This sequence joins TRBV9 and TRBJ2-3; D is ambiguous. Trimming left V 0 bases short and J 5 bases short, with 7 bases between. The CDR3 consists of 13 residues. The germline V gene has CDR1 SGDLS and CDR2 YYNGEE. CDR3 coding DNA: TGTGCCAGCAGCGTAGTGGTAGAAGATACGCAGTATTTT. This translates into CASSVVVEDTQYF. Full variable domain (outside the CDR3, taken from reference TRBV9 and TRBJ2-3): DSGVTQTPKHLITATGQRVTLRCSPRSGDLSVYWYQQSLDQGLQFLIQYYNGEERAKGNILERFSAQQFPDLHSELNLSSLELGDSALYFCASSVVVEDTQYFGPGTRLTVL.

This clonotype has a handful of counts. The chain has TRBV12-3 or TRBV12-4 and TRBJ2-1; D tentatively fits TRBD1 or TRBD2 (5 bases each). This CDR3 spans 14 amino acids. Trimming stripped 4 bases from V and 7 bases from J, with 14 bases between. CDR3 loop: CASSSGATPNEQFF. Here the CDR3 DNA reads TGTGCCAGCAGTTCCGGGGCGACCCCTAATGAGCAGTTCTTC.

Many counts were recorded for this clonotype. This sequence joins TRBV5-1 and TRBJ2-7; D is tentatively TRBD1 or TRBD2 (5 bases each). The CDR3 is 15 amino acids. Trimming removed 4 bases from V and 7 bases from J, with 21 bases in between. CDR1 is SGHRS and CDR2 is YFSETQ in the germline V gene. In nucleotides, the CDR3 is TGCGCCAGCAGCCCCGGGGCTAGCAACAGACGAGAGCAGTACTTC. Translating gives CASSPGASNRREQYF.

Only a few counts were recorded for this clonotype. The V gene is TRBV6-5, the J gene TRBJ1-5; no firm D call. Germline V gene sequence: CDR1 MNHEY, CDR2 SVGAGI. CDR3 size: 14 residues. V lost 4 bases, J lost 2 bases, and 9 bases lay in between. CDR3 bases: TGTGCCAGCAGTTCCAGGCAGGGCAATCAGCCCCAGCATTTT. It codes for CASSSRQGNQPQHF.

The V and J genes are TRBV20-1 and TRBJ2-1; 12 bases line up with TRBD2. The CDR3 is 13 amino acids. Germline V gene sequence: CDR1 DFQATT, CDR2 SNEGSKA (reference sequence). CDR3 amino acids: CGLAGLQYNEQFF. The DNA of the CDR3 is TGCGGACTAGCGGGGCTCCAATACAATGAGCAGTTCTTC.